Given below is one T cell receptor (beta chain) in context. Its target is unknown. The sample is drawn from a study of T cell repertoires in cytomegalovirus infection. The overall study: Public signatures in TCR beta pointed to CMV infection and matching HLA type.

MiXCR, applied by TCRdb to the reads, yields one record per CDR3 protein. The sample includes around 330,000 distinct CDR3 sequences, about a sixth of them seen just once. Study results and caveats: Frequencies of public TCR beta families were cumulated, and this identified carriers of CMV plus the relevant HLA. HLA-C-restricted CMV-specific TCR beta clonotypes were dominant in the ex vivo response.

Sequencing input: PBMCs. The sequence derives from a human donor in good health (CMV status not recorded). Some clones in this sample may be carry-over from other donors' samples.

The CDR3 spells CASTLGTGIYEQYF. DNA for the CDR3: TGTGCCAGTACCCTGGGGACAGGGATCTACGAGCAGTACTTC. The V call is TRBV19, the J call TRBJ2-7; 9 bases align to TRBD1. This CDR3 has 14 residues. The J segment lost 3 bases and the V segment lost 7 bases, leaving 7 bases of the junction unmatched. The germline V gene encodes CDR1 LNHDA and CDR2 SQIVND (reference sequence).